Reported below is one TCR beta chain. Assay: immunoSEQ multiplex PCR; the TCRdb copy retains only in-frame clones and omits some. The profile shows hundreds of thousands of clones, 75% to 90% of them singletons. V shed 1 base and J shed 1 base, with 13 bases lying between them. Germline CDR1 reads LNHDA; CDR2 reads SQIVND (reference sequence). The CDR3 loop spans 16 amino acids. The data derive from a study of shared T cell receptors in the human thymus. These data were also filed under a second study, of human thymus T cells. In that study: Donor material was obtained from healthy Finnish infants undergoing corrective surgery for congenital heart defects. During corrective heart surgery, resections were taken, and the thymus tissue came from them. Gene usage for V and J segments appeared biased in thymic and blood repertoires. Related work showed strongly overlapping thymic repertoires across unrelated individuals.

This chain connects TRBV19 to TRBJ1-1; D is uncertain. The sample taken for sequencing was thymocytes. The receptor was derived from a girl under three years old with a congenital heart defect. DNA for the CDR3: TGTGCCAGTAGTATAGGAGCGGTCGTAGGGAACACTGAAGCTTTCTTT. It encodes CASSIGAVVGNTEAFF.